The next 28 T cell receptor beta chains were all read from a single sample in a study of shared clonotypes between healthy human individuals. In the naive CD8 group, cells lacked CD45RO and were positively selected for CCR7, so terminally differentiated effector memory CD45RA+ cells were left out. Clones were read by immunoSEQ multiplex PCR, and TCRdb kept only the in-frame ones, dropping some. The sample has some 2 million clones; approximately 94% are singletons. Specimen: naive CD8+ T cells sorted from blood. The receptors shown here come from a man between 18 and 35 years old in good health.

V and J are TRBV9 and TRBJ1-5; 8 nucleotides align to TRBD1. CDR3 size: 16 residues. Losses at the gene ends were 5 bases for V and 6 bases for J; bases not matched to a gene: 13. Germline V gives CDR1 SGDLS, CDR2 YYNGEE. CDR3: CASRNERRDRGQPQHF. CDR3 DNA sequence: TGTGCCAGCAGGAATGAAAGAAGAGACAGGGGTCAGCCCCAGCATTTT.

V is TRBV7-6 and J is TRBJ2-7; possible D gene TRBD2, 6 bases. V dropped 5 bases and J dropped 5 bases, with 19 bases sitting between them. Germline V gene data show CDR1 as SGHVS and CDR2 as FNYEAQ. The CDR3 consists of 15 residues. The CDR3 DNA reads as TGTGCCAGCAGCCCTGTTGCGGGAAGCGGCCACGAGCAGTACTTC. Translated, it gives CASSPVAGSGHEQYF.

V is TRBV19 and J is TRBJ2-7; D may be TRBD1 (6 bases). This CDR3 is 15 amino acids long. Germline CDR1 is LNHDA and CDR2 is SQIVND (reference sequence). Trimming removed 0 bases from V and 0 bases from J, with 9 bases in between. The CDR3 bases are TGTGCCAGTAGTATAGATGGGACACCCTCCTACGAGCAGTACTTC. Amino acids: CASSIDGTPSYEQYF.

Details on this clone: This same CDR3 is encoded by further DNA sequences in the sample. The rearrangement uses TRBV6-1 and TRBJ2-7; D is undetermined. Germline V CDR1 and CDR2: MNHNS, SASEGT. V was pared by 3 bases and J by 2 bases, with 5 bases between. This CDR3 contains 12 residues. DNA for the CDR3: TGTGCCAGCAGTGAGACCCCCTACGAGCAGTACTTC. This codes for CASSETPYEQYF.

This chain connects TRBV7-2 to TRBJ2-7, with D possibly TRBD2 on 5 matching bases. Germline V gives CDR1 SGHTA, CDR2 FQGNSA. The CDR3 sequence is 14 residues long. V lost 5 bases and J lost 1, with 12 bases in between. The CDR3 nucleotides are TGTGCCAGCAGCGCTCCCGGGAAATCCTACGAGCAGTACTTC. Protein sequence: CASSAPGKSYEQYF.

The V call is TRBV29-1, the J call TRBJ2-1; D is possibly TRBD1 or TRBD2 (5 bases each). Germline assignment: CDR1 SQVTM and CDR2 ANQGSEA. The CDR3 length is 14 residues. V was shortened by 7 bases and J by 1 base, with 14 bases between the two germline ends. CDR3 in amino acids: CSGLDEGSYNEQFF. In DNA form, the CDR3 reads TGCAGCGGATTAGATGAGGGGTCCTACAATGAGCAGTTCTTC.

The chain combines TRBV5-1 with TRBJ1-1, with D tentatively TRBD1 (6 bases). Trimming stripped 0 bases from V and 1 base from J, with 10 bases between. The CDR3 spans 15 residues. Germline V CDR1 and CDR2: SGHRS, YFSETQ. The CDR3 nucleotides are TGCGCCAGCAGCTTGGCGACAGGAAAGAACACTGAAGCTTTCTTT. Its translation: CASSLATGKNTEAFF. The variable domain in full, with the rest retrieved from reference TRBV5-1 and TRBJ1-1, is KAGVTQTPRYLIKTRGQQVTLSCSPISGHRSVSWYQQTPGQGLQFLFEYFSETQRNKGNFPGRFSGRQFSNSRSEMNVSTLELGDSALYLCASSLATGKNTEAFFGQGTRLTVV.

Note on this clone: This same CDR3 is encoded by further DNA sequences in the sample. V usage is TRBV27 and J usage is TRBJ2-7, with 11 bases aligning to TRBD2. CDR1 is MNHEY and CDR2 is SMNVEV in the germline V gene (reference sequence). The CDR3 runs to 15 residues. Unmatched junction bases numbered 1, after V lost 0 bases and J lost 3 bases. This CDR3 is CASSLSGLAGYEQYF. CDR3 bases: TGTGCCAGCAGTTTATCAGGACTAGCGGGCTACGAGCAGTACTTC.

V usage is TRBV4-3 and J usage is TRBJ2-7; D remains unclear. The CDR3 is 15 residues long. Germline-derived CDR1 and CDR2 are LGHNA and YSLEER. Between the trimmed V and J ends, which lost 0 bases and 5 bases, there was a span of 14 bases. The CDR3 DNA reads TGCGCCAGCAGCCAAGACCCTTATCAAGCAGACGAGCAGTACTTC. Translated, it gives CASSQDPYQADEQYF.

The V gene is TRBV11-3, the J gene TRBJ2-7; possible D gene TRBD2, 6 bases. With 5 bases removed from V and 6 bases from J, the gap between germline ends came to 20 bases. From germline, CDR1 is SGHNT and CDR2 YENEEA. This CDR3 spans 15 amino acids. The CDR3 region is CASSKGGDLTGEQYF. The CDR3 coding sequence is TGTGCCAGCAGCAAAGGCGGGGATTTAACAGGCGAGCAGTACTTC.

This clone came up once. V is TRBV6-1 and J is TRBJ1-5; 8 bases match TRBD1. The CDR3 has 15 amino acids. Germline lookup yields CDR1 MNHNS and CDR2 SASEGT. Germline trimming cut 9 bases from V and 1 base from J; bases unmatched to any gene: 8. CDR3 DNA sequence: TGTGCCAGTTATGAGACAGGGGTGAGCAATCAGCCCCAGCATTTT. Protein sequence: CASYETGVSNQPQHF.

V gene TRBV30 combines with J gene TRBJ2-7, with TRBD1 identical over 8 bases. Germline values: CDR1 GTSNPN, CDR2 SVGIG (reference sequence). V lost 6 bases and J lost 8; bases outside the gene matches: 12. The length of the CDR3 is 13 residues. This CDR3 is CACEDPGQAQQYF. In nucleotides, the CDR3 is TGTGCCTGCGAGGACCCGGGACAGGCACAGCAGTACTTC.

The chain carries TRBV28 and TRBJ1-5; 8 bases align to TRBD1. CDR1 and CDR2 from the germline V gene are MDHEN and SYDVKM. V gave up 2 bases and J gave up 0 bases; unmatched junction bases: 3. The CDR3 totals 16 residues. The CDR3 reads CASSLGTGYSNQPQHF. The CDR3 nucleotides are TGTGCCAGCAGTTTAGGGACAGGATATAGCAATCAGCCCCAGCATTTT. Complete variable domain (other parts from reference TRBV28 and TRBJ1-5): DVKVTQSSRYLVKRTGEKVFLECVQDMDHENMFWYRQDPGLGLRLIYFSYDVKMKEKGDIPEGYSVSREKKERFSLILESASTNQTSMYLCASSLGTGYSNQPQHFGDGTRLSIL.

Note on this clone: The same CDR3 can be traced to other DNA sequences in this sample. This chain uses TRBV7-9 with TRBJ2-7, with D tentatively TRBD1 or TRBD2 (5 bases each). V lost 5 bases and J lost 3, with 11 bases in between. The CDR3 loop spans 13 amino acids. The germline V gene has CDR1 SEHNR and CDR2 FQNEAQ (reference sequence). Here the CDR3 reads CASSPGTDYEQYF. The DNA for the CDR3 is TGTGCCAGCAGCCCCGGGACGGACTACGAGCAGTACTTC. Full variable domain (outside the CDR3, taken from reference TRBV7-9 and TRBJ2-7): DTGVSQNPRHKITKRGQNVTFRCDPISEHNRLYWYRQTLGQGPEFLTYFQNEAQLEKSRLLSDRFSAERPKGSFSTLEIQRTEQGDSAMYLCASSPGTDYEQYFGPGTRLTVT.

V and J are TRBV2 and TRBJ2-1, with D perhaps assigned TRBD1 or TRBD2 (5 bases each). The CDR3 consists of 15 residues. The V end was cut by 2 bases, the J end by 3 bases, with 11 bases between. CDR1 SNHLY and CDR2 FYNNEI come from the germline V gene. CDR3 sequence: CASSETGQFYNEQFF. CDR3 nucleotides: TGTGCCAGCAGTGAAACGGGGCAGTTCTACAATGAGCAGTTCTTC.

A word on this clone: Other DNA sequences in the sample encode the same CDR3. V and J are TRBV27 and TRBJ2-7; either TRBD1 or TRBD2 may supply D (5 bases each). Deletions cut 4 bases from V and 0 bases from J, with 16 bases between. Germline CDR1 reads MNHEY; CDR2 reads SMNVEV (reference sequence). CDR3 length: 16 amino acids. As DNA, the CDR3 is TGTGCCAGCAGTTATTCCTCGGGGCAGGCCTCCTACGAGCAGTACTTC. Amino acid sequence: CASSYSSGQASYEQYF.

This sequence joins TRBV6-6 and TRBJ2-7; the D gene is possibly TRBD1 (6 bases). V was cut by 2 bases and J by 2 bases, with 13 bases left in between. The CDR3 runs 15 residues. Looked up from germline, CDR1 is MNHNY and CDR2 is SVGAGI (reference sequence). The CDR3 loop reads CASSYTKTGTYEQYF. The DNA of the CDR3 is TGTGCCAGCAGTTACACCAAGACAGGAACCTACGAGCAGTACTTC.

This clone was picked up a small number of times. This chain links TRBV28 with TRBJ1-4; tentatively, D is TRBD1 (5 bases). Between the trimmed V and J ends, which lost 5 bases and 6 bases, there was a span of 16 bases. Per the germline V gene, CDR1 is MDHEN and CDR2 is SYDVKM. The CDR3 totals 15 residues. The CDR3 nucleotides are TGTGCCAGCAGTCTCCTGCCAGGGCCCGATGAAAAACTGTTTTTT. The encoded protein is CASSLLPGPDEKLFF.

This clone was seen a single time. V usage is TRBV4-3 and J usage is TRBJ2-3; no firm D call. This CDR3 is built from 15 residues. V gave up 0 bases and J gave up 0 bases, with 7 bases separating them. Germline CDR1 and CDR2: LGHNA and YSLEER. This chain's CDR3 is CASSQDGASTDTQYF. The CDR3 nucleotides read TGCGCCAGCAGCCAAGATGGCGCGAGCACAGATACGCAGTATTTT.

This rearrangement joins TRBV4-1 to TRBJ2-2, with TRBD2 as a possible D gene (6 bases). The V gene lost 6 bases and the J gene lost 1 base, with 15 bases spanning the gap. Germline CDR1 reads MGHRA; CDR2 reads YSYEKL. The CDR3 totals 16 residues. The CDR3 region has the DNA TGCGCCAGCAGACCGGCGATGGGGGGGAACACCGGGGAGCTGTTTTTT. Its translation is CASRPAMGGNTGELFF.

The chain joins TRBV2 to TRBJ2-7, with D tentatively TRBD1 or TRBD2 (5 bases each). The germline gives CDR1 SNHLY, CDR2 FYNNEI. The CDR3 totals 21 residues. The germline V and J ends were trimmed by 0 bases and 0 bases, with 27 bases remaining between them. The CDR3 reads CASSEAVISSVWDPYSYEQYF. The DNA for the CDR3 is TGTGCCAGCAGTGAAGCTGTTATTTCTTCGGTTTGGGACCCGTACTCCTACGAGCAGTACTTC.

The V call is TRBV2, the J call TRBJ1-1, with 7 bases aligning to TRBD1. The CDR3 is 13 residues long. The V gene's germline CDR1 is SNHLY and CDR2 FYNNEI. J gave up 4 bases and V 6 bases, and 5 bases lay outside the gene matches. CDR3 in amino acids: CASRGTGATEAFF. The CDR3 nucleotides read TGTGCCAGCAGGGGTACAGGGGCCACTGAAGCTTTCTTT.

Details on this clone: Other DNA sequences within the sample encode an identical CDR3. This chain connects TRBV4-1 to TRBJ1-1; 7 bases fit TRBD1. Per germline, CDR1 MGHRA and CDR2 YSYEKL. V was pared by 4 bases and J by 0 bases, with 2 bases of the junction left unmatched. There are 14 residues in the CDR3. CDR3 amino acids: CASSLGQLNTEAFF. CDR3 sequence (DNA): TGCGCCAGCAGCCTGGGACAGTTGAACACTGAAGCTTTCTTT.

The gene calls are TRBV7-9 and TRBJ2-7, with 7 bases that match TRBD1. CDR1 is SEHNR, CDR2 FQNEAQ, per germline (reference sequence). The CDR3 contains 14 residues. V trimming: 1 base; J trimming: 7 bases; junction bases outside the gene matches: 7. Here the CDR3 reads CASSLVTGEMEQYF. The DNA of the CDR3 is TGTGCCAGCAGCTTAGTAACAGGGGAGATGGAGCAGTACTTC.

V is TRBV7-2 and J is TRBJ2-2; 9 bases fit TRBD2. The CDR3 runs to 17 residues. Unmatched junction bases numbered 10, after V lost 4 bases and J lost 4 bases. CDR1 SGHTA and CDR2 FQGNSA come from the germline V gene. The CDR3 here is CASSSNQLAGVTGELFF. The CDR3 DNA follows: TGTGCCAGCAGCTCGAATCAACTAGCGGGCGTCACCGGGGAGCTGTTTTTT.

A single count supports this clone. The V call is TRBV5-6, the J call TRBJ2-7; D remains ambiguous. V was shortened by 4 bases and J by 4 bases, with 12 bases between the two germline ends. In germline, CDR1 is SGHDT, CDR2 YYEEEE. CDR3 length equals 13 residues. CDR3 in DNA: TGTGCCAGCAGCACACCTGGCCAATACGAGCAGTACTTC. Encoded protein: CASSTPGQYEQYF. Combining the CDR3 with reference TRBV5-6 and TRBJ2-7 gives the whole variable domain DAGVTQSPTHLIKTRGQQVTLRCSPKSGHDTVSWYQQALGQGPQFIFQYYEEEERQRGNFPDRFSGHQFPNYSSELNVNALLLGDSALYLCASSTPGQYEQYFGPGTRLTVT.

This rearrangement joins TRBV29-1 to TRBJ1-1; D unresolved. The V gene's germline CDR1 is SQVTM and CDR2 ANQGSEA. This CDR3 region has 13 residues. Trimming cost V 3 bases and J 2 bases, with 10 bases left between them. CDR3 sequence reads: CSVEDVGNTEAFF. The CDR3, as DNA: TGCAGCGTTGAGGACGTCGGAAACACTGAAGCTTTCTTT.

The rearrangement links TRBV13 to TRBJ2-3, with D perhaps being TRBD1 or TRBD2 (5 bases each). CDR3 length: 16 residues. CDR1 and CDR2 (germline): PRHDT, FYEKMQ (reference sequence). The V end was cut by 6 bases, the J end by 4 bases, with 20 bases between. As DNA, the CDR3 is TGTGCCAGCAGTTCATGGACTTCGGCCAGGGCAGATACGCAGTATTTT. Its translation: CASSSWTSARADTQYF.